Detailed here is one T cell receptor beta chain. Its specificity is not known. The PCR was carried out with 60 Vbeta primers and 13 Jbeta primers. The method was immunoSEQ multiplex PCR; TCRdb's version includes in-frame clones alone and lacks a portion of them. The sample includes about 160,000 clones, approximately 78% seen only once; the top ten take under 1%. The data stem from a study of cytomegalovirus exposure and HLA in healthy donors. J was trimmed by 8 bases and V by 5 bases; bases with no gene match: 15. The CDR3 extends over 16 amino acids. The germline CDR1 and CDR2 sequences are LNHDA and SQIVND (reference sequence). Study observations and caveats: Presence/absence analyses supposed approximately even sequencing depth among donors. Accurate prediction of HLA-A and HLA-B alleles (for most subjects) was reportedly achieved from TCR beta sequences. With further analysis later on, most CMV-associated TCR beta chains appeared HLA-restricted.

The sequence came from a girl aged 2-10 years in good health and CMV-seropositive. The sequencing input was PBMCs. This chain uses TRBV19 with TRBJ2-1, with TRBD2 matching 7 bases. For the CDR3, the DNA is TGTGCCAGTAGTCCTGGACTAGGCACCCCGTGGGATGAGCAGTTCTTC. Protein sequence: CASSPGLGTPWDEQFF. The complete variable domain, with remaining parts taken from reference TRBV19 and TRBJ2-1, reads DGGITQSPKYLFRKEGQNVTLSCEQNLNHDAMYWYRQDPGQGLRLIYYSQIVNDFQKGDIAEGYSVSREKKESFPLTVTSAQKNPTAFYLCASSPGLGTPWDEQFFGPGTRLTVL.